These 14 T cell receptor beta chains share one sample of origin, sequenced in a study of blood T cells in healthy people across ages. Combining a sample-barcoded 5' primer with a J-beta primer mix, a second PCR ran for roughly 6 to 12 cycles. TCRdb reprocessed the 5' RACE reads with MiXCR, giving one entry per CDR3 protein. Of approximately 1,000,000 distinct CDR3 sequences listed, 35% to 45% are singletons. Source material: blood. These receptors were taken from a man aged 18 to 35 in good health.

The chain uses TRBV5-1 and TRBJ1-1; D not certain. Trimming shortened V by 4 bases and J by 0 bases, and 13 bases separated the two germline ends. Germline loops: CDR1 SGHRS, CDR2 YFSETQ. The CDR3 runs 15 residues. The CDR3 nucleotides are TGCGCCAGCAGCGCCTCACATAATTTGAACACTGAAGCTTTCTTT. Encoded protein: CASSASHNLNTEAFF.

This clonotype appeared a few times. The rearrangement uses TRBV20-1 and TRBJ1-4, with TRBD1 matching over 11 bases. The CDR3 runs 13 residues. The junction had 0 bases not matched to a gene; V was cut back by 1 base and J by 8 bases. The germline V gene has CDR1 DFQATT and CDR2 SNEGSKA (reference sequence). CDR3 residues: CSARGTGGEKLFF. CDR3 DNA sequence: TGCAGTGCTAGAGGGACAGGGGGCGAAAAACTGTTTTTT.

CDR3 sequence reads: CSVEEQGWHTEAFF. In DNA, the CDR3 is TGCAGCGTTGAAGAACAGGGGTGGCACACTGAAGCTTTCTTT. The V call is TRBV29-1, the J call TRBJ1-1; the match to TRBD1 covers 7 bases. With 0 bases clipped from V and 3 bases from J, the junction kept 4 bases outside the gene matches. Germline V CDR1 and CDR2: SQVTM, ANQGSEA. This CDR3 is built from 14 residues.

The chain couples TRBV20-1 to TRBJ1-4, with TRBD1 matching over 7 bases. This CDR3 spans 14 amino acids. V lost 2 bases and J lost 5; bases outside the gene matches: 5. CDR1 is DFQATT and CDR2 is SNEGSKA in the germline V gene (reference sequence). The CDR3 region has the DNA TGCAGTGCTAGAATGGGACAGCCGAATGAAAAACTGTTTTTT. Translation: CSARMGQPNEKLFF.

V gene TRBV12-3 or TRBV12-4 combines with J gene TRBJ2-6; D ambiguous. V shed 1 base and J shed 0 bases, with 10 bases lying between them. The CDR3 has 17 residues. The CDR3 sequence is CASSLGQLSSGANVLTF. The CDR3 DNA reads TGTGCCAGCAGTTTAGGGCAGCTTAGCTCTGGGGCCAACGTCCTGACTTTC.

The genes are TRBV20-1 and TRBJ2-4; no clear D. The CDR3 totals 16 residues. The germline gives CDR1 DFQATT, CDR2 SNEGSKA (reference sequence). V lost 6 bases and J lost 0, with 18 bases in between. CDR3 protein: CSAVPRTALAKNIQYF. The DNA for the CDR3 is TGCAGTGCCGTGCCTCGGACCGCCCTAGCCAAAAACATTCAGTACTTC.

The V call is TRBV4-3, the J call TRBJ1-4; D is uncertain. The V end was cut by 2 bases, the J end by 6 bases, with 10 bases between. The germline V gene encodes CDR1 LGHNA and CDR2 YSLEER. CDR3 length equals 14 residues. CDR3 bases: TGCGCCAGCAGCCAACTCTCCGGGGATGAAAAACTGTTTTTT. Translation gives CASSQLSGDEKLFF.

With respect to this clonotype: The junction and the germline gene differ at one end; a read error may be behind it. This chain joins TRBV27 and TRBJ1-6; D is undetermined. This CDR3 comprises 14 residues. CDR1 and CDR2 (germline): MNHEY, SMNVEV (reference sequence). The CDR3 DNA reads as TGTGCCAGCAGTGTAAGGGAACCTGGGTCACCCCCCCACTTT. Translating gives CASSVREPGSPPHF.

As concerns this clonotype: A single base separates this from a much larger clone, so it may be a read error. CDR3 nucleotide sequence: TGTGCCAGCAGTTACTCCAACAGGGGGCGGGGAGAGACCCAGTACTTC. It specifies CASSYSNRGRGETQYF. This chain connects TRBV6-5 to TRBJ2-5, with 9 positions matching TRBD1. The CDR3 covers 16 residues. The germline V gene encodes CDR1 MNHEY and CDR2 SVGAGI. Trimming cost V 0 bases and J 4 bases; bases outside gene matches: 6.

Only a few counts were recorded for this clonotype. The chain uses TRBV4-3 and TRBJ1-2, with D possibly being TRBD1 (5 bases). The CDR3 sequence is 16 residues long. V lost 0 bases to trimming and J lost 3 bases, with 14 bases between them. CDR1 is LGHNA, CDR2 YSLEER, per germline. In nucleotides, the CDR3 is TGCGCCAGCAGCCAAGAATTTGGGGGGGATTACTATGGCTACACCTTC. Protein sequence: CASSQEFGGDYYGYTF.

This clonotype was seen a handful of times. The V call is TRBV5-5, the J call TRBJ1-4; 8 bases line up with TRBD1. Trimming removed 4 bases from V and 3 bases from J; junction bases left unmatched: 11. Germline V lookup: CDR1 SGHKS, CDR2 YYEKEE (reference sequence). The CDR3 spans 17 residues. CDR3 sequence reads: CASSPGQGRGPNEKLFF. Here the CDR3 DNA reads TGTGCCAGCAGCCCCGGACAGGGAAGAGGCCCTAATGAAAAACTGTTTTTT.

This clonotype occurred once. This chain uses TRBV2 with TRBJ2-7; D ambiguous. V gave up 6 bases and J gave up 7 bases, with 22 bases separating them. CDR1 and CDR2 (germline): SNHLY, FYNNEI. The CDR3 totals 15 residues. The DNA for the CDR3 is TGTGCCAGCAGACACCTCACGGGCTGGGGAAATGAGCAGTACTTC. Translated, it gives CASRHLTGWGNEQYF. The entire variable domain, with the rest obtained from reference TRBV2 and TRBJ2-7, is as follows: EPEVTQTPSHQVTQMGQEVILRCVPISNHLYFYWYRQILGQKVEFLVSFYNNEISEKSEIFDDQFSVERPDGSNFTLKIRSTKLEDSAMYFCASRHLTGWGNEQYFGPGTRLTVT.

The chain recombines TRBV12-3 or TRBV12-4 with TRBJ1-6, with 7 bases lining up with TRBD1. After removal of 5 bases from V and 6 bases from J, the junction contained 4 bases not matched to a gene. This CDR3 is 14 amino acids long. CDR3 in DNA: TGTGCCAGCAGTCCCGGGACAGTTAATTCACCCCTCCACTTT. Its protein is CASSPGTVNSPLHF.

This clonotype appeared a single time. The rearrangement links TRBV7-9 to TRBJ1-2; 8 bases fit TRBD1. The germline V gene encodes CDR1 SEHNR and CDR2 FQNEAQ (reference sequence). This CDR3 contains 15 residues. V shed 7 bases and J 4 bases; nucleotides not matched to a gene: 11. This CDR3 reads CASTTQGEKGYGYTF. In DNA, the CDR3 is TGTGCCAGCACCACACAGGGGGAAAAAGGCTATGGCTACACCTTC.